This is a list of T cell receptor beta chains from one sample in a study of blood T cell repertoires in COVID-19. Sequenced by immunoSEQ multiplex PCR; TCRdb stores in-frame clones only, minus some. The table includes hundreds of thousands of clones, roughly 82% detected once. Specimen: PBMCs or T cells enriched from blood (not recorded which). The receptors derive from a woman aged 50 to 60 who had recovered from COVID-19. The CDR3 runs from the conserved cysteine through the conserved F or W. D genes are given only for firm matches. Clone sizes are given selectively: once, few, many, or a class where the clone is expanded.

j_gene | len | abundance | d_gene | v_gene | CDR3nt | CDR3aa
TRBJ2-7 | 15 | - | - | TRBV7-2 | TGTGCCAGCAGCTTAGAGGCGGGGGCGACCTACGAGCAGTACTTC | CASSLEAGATYEQYF
TRBJ2-7 | 15 | - | TRBD1 | TRBV4-1 | TGCGCCAGCAGCCAACCGGGACAGGGGCCCTTGGGGCAGTACTTC | CASSQPGQGPLGQYF
TRBJ1-3 | 14 | - | - | TRBV28 | TGTGCCAGCAGTCCCAGGGGCTCTGGAAACACCATATATTTT | CASSPRGSGNTIYF
TRBJ1-2 | 10 | - | TRBD1 | TRBV2 | TGTGCCAGAGACAGGGGCGGCTACACCTTC | CARDRGGYTF
TRBJ2-1 | 15 | - | TRBD2 | TRBV19 | TGTGCCAGTAGTATAGTTCCTAGCGGGAGCGGTGAGCAGTTCTTC | CASSIVPSGSGEQFF
TRBJ2-2 | 14 | few | - | TRBV14 | TGTGCCAGCAGCCAAGCTATTCAGGGCGGGGAGCTGTTTTTT | CASSQAIQGGELFF
TRBJ1-2 | 15 | - | - | TRBV7-9 | TGTGCCAGCAGCTTAGTTTTATTGGGGGCCTATGGCTACACCTTC | CASSLVLLGAYGYTF
TRBJ2-3 | 19 | - | - | TRBV9 | TGTGCCAGCAGCAGAGGGACCGGCGGGGGCAGTGGAAGCACAGATACGCAGTATTTT | CASSRGTGGGSGSTDTQYF
TRBJ2-5 | 15 | - | TRBD2 | TRBV7-2 | TGTGCCAGCAGCCCTAGTCGGGGGGGATACGAGACCCAGTACTTC | CASSPSRGGYETQYF
TRBJ1-5 | 13 | - | - | TRBV12-3/TRBV12-4 | TGTGCCAGCAGCCGGACTCGTCATCAGCCCCAGCATTTT | CASSRTRHQPQHF
TRBJ1-1 | 16 | once | TRBD1 | TRBV6-5 | TGTGCCAGCAGTTACCTTACAGGGGGGACCTCCACTGAAGCTTTCTTT | CASSYLTGGTSTEAFF
TRBJ2-2 | 11 | - | - | TRBV27 | TGTGCCAGCAGCTTTACCGGGGAGCTGTTTTTT | CASSFTGELFF
TRBJ2-5 | 15 | - | TRBD2 | TRBV7-6 | TGTGCCAGCAGGTGGACTAGCGGGAGTATGGAGACCCAGTACTTC | CASRWTSGSMETQYF
TRBJ1-3 | 15 | - | - | TRBV28 | TGTGCCAGCAGTTACCCACGGAGAACTGGAAACACCATATATTTT | CASSYPRRTGNTIYF
TRBJ2-5 | 15 | once | - | TRBV5-5 | TGTGCCAGCAGCTTCTCCCCCGCGTGGTCGGAGACCCAGTACTTC | CASSFSPAWSETQYF
TRBJ2-7 | 16 | - | - | TRBV4-2 | TGTGCCAGCAGCCAAGAAGGGAAAGGGGGAGGGCTCGAGCAGTACTTC | CASSQEGKGGGLEQYF
TRBJ2-7 | 15 | - | TRBD2 | TRBV6-5 | TGTGCCAGCAGGAATTCCGGAGCGGGGGGATACGAGCAGTACTTC | CASRNSGAGGYEQYF
TRBJ2-2 | 17 | - | - | TRBV19 | TGTGCCAGTAGTCCCGACAGGACTGCAGCGAACACCGGGGAGCTGTTTTTT | CASSPDRTAANTGELFF
TRBJ1-1 | 12 | - | TRBD1 | TRBV10-3 | TGTGCCATCAGTCGACAGGGAGGTGAAGCTTTCTTT | CAISRQGGEAFF
TRBJ2-5 | 14 | - | TRBD2 | TRBV5-4 | TGTGCCAGCAGCTTTAGCGGGGCTAAAGAGACCCAGTACTTC | CASSFSGAKETQYF
TRBJ1-5 | 16 | - | TRBD1 | TRBV6-6 | TGTGCCAGCAGTCGTCCAGGGGGCGAAGGCAATCAGCCCCAGCATTTT | CASSRPGGEGNQPQHF
TRBJ2-3 | 16 | - | TRBD2 | TRBV7-2 | TGTGCCAGCAGCTTAACCACTAGCGGGTCTGCAGATACGCAGTATTTT | CASSLTTSGSADTQYF
TRBJ1-2 | 11 | - | TRBD1 | TRBV2 | TGTGCCAGCACCAGGGACAGGGCGAAAACCTTC | CASTRDRAKTF
TRBJ2-7 | 19 | - | TRBD2 | TRBV11-3 | TGTGCCAGCAGCCCCTGGCCTGGGACTAGCGGGAGTAGGACCTACGAGCAGTACTTC | CASSPWPGTSGSRTYEQYF
TRBJ1-5 | 16 | - | TRBD1 | TRBV4-3 | TGCGCCAGCAGCCAAGGGAGGACAGGGGGCGGTCAGCCCCAGCATTTT | CASSQGRTGGGQPQHF
TRBJ2-7 | 15 | once | TRBD2 | TRBV9 | TGTGCCAGCAGCGTAGAGGCGGGAGACACCTACGAGCAGTACTTC | CASSVEAGDTYEQYF
TRBJ2-1 | 15 | few | TRBD2 | TRBV12-5 | TGTGCTAGTGGTCCTGGGACTACTCTTAGGAATGAGCAGTTCTTC | CASGPGTTLRNEQFF
TRBJ1-5 | 15 | - | - | TRBV7-2 | TGTGCCAGCAGCCGGACTACAGGAGGCAATCAGCCCCAGCATTTT | CASSRTTGGNQPQHF
TRBJ1-1 | 12 | - | TRBD1 | TRBV19 | TGTGCCAGTAGTCGACAGGGGTTTTTGGCTTTCTTT | CASSRQGFLAFF
TRBJ2-3 | 14 | - | TRBD2 | TRBV6-4 | TGTGCCAGCAGTGACTCGCGGGGGGCAGATACGCAGTATTTT | CASSDSRGADTQYF
TRBJ1-5 | 14 | - | - | TRBV30 | TGTGCCTGGAGTGTAACTTTGGGGGGACAGCCCCAGCATTTT | CAWSVTLGGQPQHF
TRBJ1-5 | 13 | - | - | TRBV12-3/TRBV12-4 | TGTGCCAGCAGTTTTCCGGGCAATCAGCCCCAGCATTTT | CASSFPGNQPQHF
TRBJ1-1 | 13 | - | - | TRBV7-2 | TGTGCCAGCAGCTTACAGGAACACACTGAAGCTTTCTTT | CASSLQEHTEAFF
TRBJ2-7 | 14 | - | TRBD2 | TRBV29-1 | TGCAGCGTGGGGACTAGCGGGAGATCCTACGAGCAGTACTTC | CSVGTSGRSYEQYF
TRBJ2-2 | 18 | - | TRBD2 | TRBV30 | TGTGCCTGGAGTGTATTACTAGCGGGGGGCCGGAACACCGGGGAGCTGTTTTTT | CAWSVLLAGGRNTGELFF
TRBJ2-1 | 17 | - | TRBD2 | TRBV9 | TGTGCCAGCAGCGCCGGGTTCGGACGGGGGGCCTACAATGAGCAGTTCTTC | CASSAGFGRGAYNEQFF
TRBJ1-3 | 13 | - | TRBD1 | TRBV5-4 | TGTGCCAGCAGCGTCGACAGGGGGGACACCATATATTTT | CASSVDRGDTIYF
TRBJ1-5 | 15 | - | - | TRBV7-2 | TGTGCCAGCAGCCAGCTTTCTACAGGGTCAACGCCCCAGCATTTT | CASSQLSTGSTPQHF
TRBJ1-1 | 12 | - | - | TRBV12-3/TRBV12-4 | TGTGCCAGCAGTTCCCTATTCACTGAAGCTTTCTTT | CASSSLFTEAFF
TRBJ2-5 | 13 | - | - | TRBV19 | TGTGCCAGTAGAAACTCTAGGGGAGAGACCCAGTACTTC | CASRNSRGETQYF
TRBJ2-7 | 15 | - | - | TRBV7-2 | TGTGCCAGCAGCTTAGAACGGGGTTGGAACTACGAGCAGTACTTC | CASSLERGWNYEQYF
TRBJ2-1 | 14 | - | TRBD2 | TRBV6-5 | TGTGCCAGCAGTTACGTAGCGGGAGGGCGGGAGCAGTTCTTC | CASSYVAGGREQFF
TRBJ1-1 | 16 | - | TRBD1 | TRBV6-4 | TGTGCCAGCAGTGACTCTGGGACAGGGGAACACACTGAAGCTTTCTTT | CASSDSGTGEHTEAFF
TRBJ1-2 | 13 | - | - | TRBV6-5 | TGTGCCAGCAGTTACCAGGGATCATGGGGCTACACCTTC | CASSYQGSWGYTF
TRBJ2-3 | 15 | - | TRBD2 | TRBV5-1 | TGCGCCAGCAGCTTGGAGACTAGCGGAAGACCTACGCAGTATTTT | CASSLETSGRPTQYF
TRBJ2-7 | 14 | - | TRBD1 | TRBV5-4 | TGTGCCAGCAGCCACCGGGACAGGTCCTACGAGCAGTACTTC | CASSHRDRSYEQYF
TRBJ2-3 | 16 | - | TRBD2 | TRBV9 | TGTGCCAGCAGCGTAGCTAGCGGGAGGTTGGTAGATACGCAGTATTTT | CASSVASGRLVDTQYF
TRBJ2-1 | 15 | - | TRBD2 | TRBV7-9 | TGTGCCACTACGCGGGCTAGCGGGGGGGTAAATGAGCAGTTCTTC | CATTRASGGVNEQFF
TRBJ2-4 | 15 | - | TRBD2 | TRBV4-3 | TGCGCCAGCAGCCAAGGAACTAGCGGGGGAGACATTCAGTACTTC | CASSQGTSGGDIQYF
TRBJ1-5 | 13 | - | - | TRBV4-2 | TGTGCCAGCAGCCAAGAGAGGGATCAGCCCCAGCATTTT | CASSQERDQPQHF
TRBJ1-5 | 14 | - | - | TRBV6-6 | TGTGCCAGCAGTTACGGCGGAGTAGGTCAGCCCCAGCATTTT | CASSYGGVGQPQHF
TRBJ1-5 | 18 | - | - | TRBV28 | TGTGCCAGCAGTTTCGGAGACTCGATAGACAGATTCAATCAGCCCCAGCATTTT | CASSFGDSIDRFNQPQHF